The clone carrying this TCR beta chain has just one count. Its antigen is unidentified. Other DNA sequences of this sample code for an identical CDR3. Naive CD8 cells were CD45RO-negative, positively selected for CCR7, excluding terminally differentiated effector memory CD45RA+ cells. The CDR3 totals 12 residues. The germline V gene has CDR1 SQVTM and CDR2 ANQGSEA. Trimming stripped 3 bases from V and 4 bases from J, with 10 bases between. DNA at about 0.2 ug, approximately 30,000 T cell genomes, went into sorted-subset replicate PCRs. The method was immunoSEQ multiplex PCR; TCRdb's version includes in-frame clones alone and lacks a portion of them. The sample records around 2,000,000 clones, about 93% being singletons. These data come from a study of shared clonotypes between healthy human individuals. Overall study findings and caveats: Shared clonotypes across all four donors exceeded non-shared ones in generation probability.

The specimen was naive CD8+ T cells from PBMCs. This chain connects TRBV29-1 to TRBJ2-7; a possible D gene is TRBD1 (6 bases). The TCR sequence derives from a young man in good health. Some clones in this sample may be carry-over from other donors' samples. The CDR3 protein is CSVEETGYEQYF. Here the CDR3 DNA reads TGCAGCGTTGAGGAGACAGGATACGAGCAGTACTTC.